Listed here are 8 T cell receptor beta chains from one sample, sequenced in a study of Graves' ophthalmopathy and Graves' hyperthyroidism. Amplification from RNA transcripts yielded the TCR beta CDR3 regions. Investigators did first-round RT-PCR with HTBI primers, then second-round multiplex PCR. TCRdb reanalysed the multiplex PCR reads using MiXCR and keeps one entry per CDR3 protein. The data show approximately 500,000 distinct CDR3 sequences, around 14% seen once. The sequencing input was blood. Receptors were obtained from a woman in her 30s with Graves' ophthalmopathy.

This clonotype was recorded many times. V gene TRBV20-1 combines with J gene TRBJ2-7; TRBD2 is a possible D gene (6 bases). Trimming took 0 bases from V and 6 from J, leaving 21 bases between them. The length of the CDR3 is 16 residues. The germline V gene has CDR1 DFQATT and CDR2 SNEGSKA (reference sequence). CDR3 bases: TGCAGTGCTAGAGATCTCGGGGGACCCGAAGTCTCCGAGCAGTACTTC. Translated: CSARDLGGPEVSEQYF.

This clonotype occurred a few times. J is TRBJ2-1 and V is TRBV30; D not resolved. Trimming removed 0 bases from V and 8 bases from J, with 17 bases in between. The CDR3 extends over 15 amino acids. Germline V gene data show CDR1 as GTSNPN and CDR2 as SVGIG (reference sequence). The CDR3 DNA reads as TGTGCCTGGAGTGTAGGAACTAACATGATGGATGAGCAGTTCTTC. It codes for CAWSVGTNMMDEQFF.

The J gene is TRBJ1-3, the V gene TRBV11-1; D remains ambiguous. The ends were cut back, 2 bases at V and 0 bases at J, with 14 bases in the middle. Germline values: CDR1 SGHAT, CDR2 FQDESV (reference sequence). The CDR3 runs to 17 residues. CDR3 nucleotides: TGTGCCAGCAGCTTAAGGGAGGCGGCGGTCTCTGGAAACACCATATATTTT. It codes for CASSLREAAVSGNTIYF.

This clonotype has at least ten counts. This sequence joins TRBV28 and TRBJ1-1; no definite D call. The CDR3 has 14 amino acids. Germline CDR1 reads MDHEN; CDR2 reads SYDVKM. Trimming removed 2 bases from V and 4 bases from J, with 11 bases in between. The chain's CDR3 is CASSLGPGSTEAFF. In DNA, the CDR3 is TGTGCCAGCAGTTTAGGCCCCGGCTCCACTGAAGCTTTCTTT. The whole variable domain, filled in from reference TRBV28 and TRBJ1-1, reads DVKVTQSSRYLVKRTGEKVFLECVQDMDHENMFWYRQDPGLGLRLIYFSYDVKMKEKGDIPEGYSVSREKKERFSLILESASTNQTSMYLCASSLGPGSTEAFFGQGTRLTVV.

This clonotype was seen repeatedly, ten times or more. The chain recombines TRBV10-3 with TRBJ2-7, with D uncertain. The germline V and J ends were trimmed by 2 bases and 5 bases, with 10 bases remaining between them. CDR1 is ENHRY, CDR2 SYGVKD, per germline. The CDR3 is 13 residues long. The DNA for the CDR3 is TGTGCCATCAGTGAGGCTCGGGTGGACGAGCAGTACTTC. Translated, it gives CAISEARVDEQYF.

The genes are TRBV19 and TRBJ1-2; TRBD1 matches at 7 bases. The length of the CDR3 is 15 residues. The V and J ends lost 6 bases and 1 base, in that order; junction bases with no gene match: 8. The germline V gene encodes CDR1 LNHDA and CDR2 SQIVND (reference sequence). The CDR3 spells CASRDTGTVNYGYTF. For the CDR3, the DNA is TGTGCCAGTAGGGATACCGGGACAGTTAACTATGGCTACACCTTC.

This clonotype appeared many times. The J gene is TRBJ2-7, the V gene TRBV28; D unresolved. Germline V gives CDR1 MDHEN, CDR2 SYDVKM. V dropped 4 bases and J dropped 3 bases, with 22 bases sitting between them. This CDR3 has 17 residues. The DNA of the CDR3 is TGTGCCAGCAGTTCCTCAACCCGCTTCGGGCTCGTCTACGAGCAGTACTTC. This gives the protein CASSSSTRFGLVYEQYF.

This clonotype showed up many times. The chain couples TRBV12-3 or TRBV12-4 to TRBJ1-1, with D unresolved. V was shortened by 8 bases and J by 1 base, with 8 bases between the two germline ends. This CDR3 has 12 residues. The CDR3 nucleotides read TGTGCCAGCGGCACCCAGAACACTGAAGCTTTCTTT. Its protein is CASGTQNTEAFF.